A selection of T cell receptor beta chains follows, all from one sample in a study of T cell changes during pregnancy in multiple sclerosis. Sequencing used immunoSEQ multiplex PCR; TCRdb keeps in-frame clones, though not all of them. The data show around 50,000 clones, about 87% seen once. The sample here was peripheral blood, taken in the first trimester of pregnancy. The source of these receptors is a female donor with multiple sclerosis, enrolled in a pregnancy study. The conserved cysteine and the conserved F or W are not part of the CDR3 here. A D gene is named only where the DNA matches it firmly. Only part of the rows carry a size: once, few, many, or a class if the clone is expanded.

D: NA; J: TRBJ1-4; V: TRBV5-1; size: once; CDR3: ASSITPAANEKLF
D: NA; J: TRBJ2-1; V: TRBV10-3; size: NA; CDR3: AISEDGVVGNEQF
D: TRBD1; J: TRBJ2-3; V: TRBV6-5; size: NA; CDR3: ASSRDRASDTQY
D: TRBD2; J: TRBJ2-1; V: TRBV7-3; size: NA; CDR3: ASSLFRGSGGANEQF
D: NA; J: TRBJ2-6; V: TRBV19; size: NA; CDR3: ASRNWTRLSGANVLT
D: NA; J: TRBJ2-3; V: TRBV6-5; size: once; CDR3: ASSPRTALTDTQY
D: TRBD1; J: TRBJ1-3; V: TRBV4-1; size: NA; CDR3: ASSRRDRDGNTIY
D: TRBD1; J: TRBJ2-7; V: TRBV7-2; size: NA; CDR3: ASSLQGAHEQY
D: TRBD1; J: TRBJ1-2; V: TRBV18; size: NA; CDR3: ASSRSGQGANGYT
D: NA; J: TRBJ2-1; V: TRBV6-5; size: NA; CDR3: ASSPGLNEQF
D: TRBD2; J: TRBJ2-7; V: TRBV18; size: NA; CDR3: ASSPERGGSYEQY
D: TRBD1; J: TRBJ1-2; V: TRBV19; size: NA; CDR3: ASSTTTGVGGYT
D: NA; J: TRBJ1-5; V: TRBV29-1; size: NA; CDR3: SGKTGTKDQPQH
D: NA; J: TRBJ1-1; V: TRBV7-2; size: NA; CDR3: ASSSGLNREKAF
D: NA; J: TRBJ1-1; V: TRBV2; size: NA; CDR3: ASSGIRDTEAF
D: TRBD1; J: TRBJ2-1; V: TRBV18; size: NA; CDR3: ASSKTGTGLGNEQF
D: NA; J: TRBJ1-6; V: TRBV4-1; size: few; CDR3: ASSHLGARSQGSPLH
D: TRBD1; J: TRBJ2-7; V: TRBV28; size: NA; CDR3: ASSTAGGTYEQY
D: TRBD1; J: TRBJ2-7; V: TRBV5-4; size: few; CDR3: ASSSPQQGAYEQY
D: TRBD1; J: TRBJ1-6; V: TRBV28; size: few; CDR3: ASKYSPGGRGPYNSPLH
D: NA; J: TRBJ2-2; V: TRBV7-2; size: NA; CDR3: ASSFGSANTGELF
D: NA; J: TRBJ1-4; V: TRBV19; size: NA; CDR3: ASTTSHGVEKLF
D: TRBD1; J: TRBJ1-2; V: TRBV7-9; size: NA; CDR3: ASSSTGDGYT
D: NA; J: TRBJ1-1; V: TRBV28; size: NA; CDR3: ASCPRYDEAF
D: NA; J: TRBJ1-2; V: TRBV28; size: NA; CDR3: ASSLSGGPNYGYT
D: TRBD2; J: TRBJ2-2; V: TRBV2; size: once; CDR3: ASSYAGGTNTGELF
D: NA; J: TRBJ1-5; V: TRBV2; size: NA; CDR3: ASRAGYDSNQPQH
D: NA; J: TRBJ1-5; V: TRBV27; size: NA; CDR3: ASRATTSRNQPQH
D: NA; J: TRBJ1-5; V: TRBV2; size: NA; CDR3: ASSELTVRH
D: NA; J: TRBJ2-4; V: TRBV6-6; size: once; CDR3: ASIDRKLLAKNIQY
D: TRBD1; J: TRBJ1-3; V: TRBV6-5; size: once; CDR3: ASSSQGGFSGNTIY
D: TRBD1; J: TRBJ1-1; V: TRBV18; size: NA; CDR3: ASSPLGDRGQVEAF
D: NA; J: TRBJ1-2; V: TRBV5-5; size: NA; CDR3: ASSDLTGFYGYT
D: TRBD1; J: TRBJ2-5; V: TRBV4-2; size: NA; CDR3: ASSRMGQGDHKETQY
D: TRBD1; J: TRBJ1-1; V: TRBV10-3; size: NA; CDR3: AISDPKGTGGTMNTEAF
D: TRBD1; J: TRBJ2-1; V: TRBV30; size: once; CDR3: AWSGWGDRGGKHSYNEQF
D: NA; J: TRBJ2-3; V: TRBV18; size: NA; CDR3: ASSATEDTQY
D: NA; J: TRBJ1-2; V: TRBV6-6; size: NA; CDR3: ASRGGDGYT
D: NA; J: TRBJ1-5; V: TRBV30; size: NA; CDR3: AWSERGRGNQPQH
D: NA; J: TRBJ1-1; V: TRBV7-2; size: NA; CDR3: ASSLSGPFEAF
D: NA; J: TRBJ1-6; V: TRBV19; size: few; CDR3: ASSVGHRYNSPLH
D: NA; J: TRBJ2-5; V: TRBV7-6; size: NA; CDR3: ASSLSWTSQETQY
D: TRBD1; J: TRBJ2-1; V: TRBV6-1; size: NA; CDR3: ASSELGQGDGEQF
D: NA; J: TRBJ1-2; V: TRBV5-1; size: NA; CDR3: ASSSLRGGYT
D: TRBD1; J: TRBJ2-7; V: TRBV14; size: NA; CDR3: ASSQDKQGAVLETYEQY
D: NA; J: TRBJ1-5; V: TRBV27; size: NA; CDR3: ASSLSGGGSYPQH
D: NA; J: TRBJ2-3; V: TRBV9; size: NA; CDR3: ASSVGAESTDTQY
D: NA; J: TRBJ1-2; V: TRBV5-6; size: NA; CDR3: ASSGPYRAYGYT
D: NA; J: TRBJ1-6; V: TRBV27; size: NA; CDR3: ASSLYGGASSYNSPLH
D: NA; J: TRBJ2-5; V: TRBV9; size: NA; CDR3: ASSPLGETQY
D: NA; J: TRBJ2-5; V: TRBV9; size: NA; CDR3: ASNTGTKQAVQETQY
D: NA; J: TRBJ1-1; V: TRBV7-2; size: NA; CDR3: ASSPIGGRTEAF
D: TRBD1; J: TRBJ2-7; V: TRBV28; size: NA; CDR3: ASSPVDRGLPYEQY
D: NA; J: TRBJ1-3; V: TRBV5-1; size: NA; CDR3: ASKAATSGNTIY
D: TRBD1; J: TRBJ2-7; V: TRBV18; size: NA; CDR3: ASSRPGQGASYEQY